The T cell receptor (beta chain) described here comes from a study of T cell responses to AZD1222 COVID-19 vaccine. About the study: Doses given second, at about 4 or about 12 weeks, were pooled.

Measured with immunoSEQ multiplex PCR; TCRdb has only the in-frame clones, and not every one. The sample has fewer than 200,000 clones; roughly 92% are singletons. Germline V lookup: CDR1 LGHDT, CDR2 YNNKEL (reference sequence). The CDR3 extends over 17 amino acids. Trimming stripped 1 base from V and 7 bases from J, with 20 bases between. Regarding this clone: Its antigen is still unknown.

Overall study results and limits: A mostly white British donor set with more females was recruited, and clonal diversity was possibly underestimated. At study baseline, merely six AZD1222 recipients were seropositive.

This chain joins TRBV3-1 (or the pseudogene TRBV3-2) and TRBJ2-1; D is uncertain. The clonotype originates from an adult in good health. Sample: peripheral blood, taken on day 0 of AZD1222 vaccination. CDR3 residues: CASSQAYLGLSGNEQFF. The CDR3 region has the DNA TGTGCCAGCAGCCAAGCTTATTTAGGGCTGTCGGGTAATGAGCAGTTCTTC.